This entry is about one T cell receptor (beta chain). Profiling relied on immunoSEQ multiplex PCR, and the TCRdb table lists in-frame clones only, not all of them. The data contain 75,000 to 95,000 clones, approximately 90% of them singletons. The V segment lost 6 bases and the J segment 2 bases; nucleotides outside the gene matches: 5. This CDR3 contains 14 residues. CDR1 SGHAT and CDR2 FQNNGV come from the germline V gene. This sample stems from a study of T cell changes during pregnancy in multiple sclerosis. This sample comprised peripheral blood, obtained in the first trimester of pregnancy. The chain combines TRBV11-2 with TRBJ2-7, with 9 positions matching TRBD1. The sequence derives from a female donor in good health, enrolled as a control in a pregnancy study. CDR3 residues: CASSRQGGTYEQYF. The CDR3 nucleotides read TGTGCCAGCAGTCGACAGGGGGGGACCTACGAGCAGTACTTC.